The 9 T cell receptor beta chains in this list originate from one sample, sequenced in a study of blood T cell repertoires in COVID-19. Measured with immunoSEQ multiplex PCR; TCRdb has only the in-frame clones, and not every one. The repertoire holds roughly 53,000 clones, about four fifths seen once, with 17% in the top ten. The sequencing input was peripheral blood. The receptors here all came from a man between 65 and 80 years old with active COVID-19.

The chain's CDR3 is CATSRAREFPYEQYF. CDR3 nucleotides: TGTGCCACCAGCAGAGCCAGGGAATTCCCCTACGAGCAGTACTTC. The V gene is TRBV15, the J gene TRBJ2-7; tentative D call: TRBD1 (5 bases). The CDR3 extends over 15 amino acids. The ends were cut back, 1 base at V and 2 bases at J, with 12 bases in the middle. Germline V gives CDR1 LNHNV, CDR2 YYDKDF (reference sequence).

J is TRBJ2-5 and V is TRBV7-9, with D perhaps matching TRBD2 (6 bases). The ends were cut back, 1 base at V and 1 base at J, with 16 bases in the middle. CDR3 length: 17 residues. Germline lookup yields CDR1 SEHNR and CDR2 FQNEAQ (reference sequence). CDR3 in amino acids: CASSLELGLGAQETQYF. Written as DNA, the CDR3 is TGTGCCAGCAGCTTAGAGTTGGGACTTGGGGCCCAAGAGACCCAGTACTTC.

In this sample, this clone turned up once. The V gene is TRBV24-1, the J gene TRBJ2-5, with TRBD2 matching over 14 bases. With 4 bases clipped from V and 1 base from J, the junction kept 1 base outside the gene matches. Germline CDR1 KGHDR, CDR2 SFDVKD. The CDR3 is made up of 16 amino acids. The CDR3, as DNA: TGTGCCACCAGTGAAGGGACTAGCGGGAGCCAAGAGACCCAGTACTTC. It yields the protein CATSEGTSGSQETQYF.

V is TRBV28 and J is TRBJ1-6, with 7 bases fitting TRBD1. The CDR3 consists of 15 residues. Germline CDR1 and CDR2: MDHEN and SYDVKM. V dropped 4 bases and J dropped 5; count of bases not matched to a gene: 5. This CDR3 reads CASSSTGSNNSPLHF. The CDR3, as DNA: TGTGCCAGCAGTTCGACAGGGTCAAATAATTCACCCCTCCACTTT.

V usage is TRBV9 and J usage is TRBJ1-5; weak D call: TRBD1 (5 bases). CDR3 length: 15 residues. Germline V lookup: CDR1 SGDLS, CDR2 YYNGEE. The V gene lost 0 bases and the J gene lost 2 bases, with 9 bases spanning the gap. The CDR3 DNA is TGTGCCAGCAGCGTAGAAGGGGCAGGCAATCAGCCCCAGCATTTT. Amino acid sequence: CASSVEGAGNQPQHF.

As DNA, the CDR3 is TGTGCCAGCAGTTTCCGGGGACTAGCGATTCAAGAGACCCAGTACTTC. It yields the protein CASSFRGLAIQETQYF. The genes are TRBV6-5 and TRBJ2-5; TRBD2 agrees at 10 bases. Germline-derived CDR1 and CDR2 are MNHEY and SVGAGI. CDR3 length: 16 amino acids. V gave up 4 bases and J gave up 2 bases; unmatched junction bases: 7.

The chain combines TRBV7-3 with TRBJ2-5, with TRBD2 as a possible D gene (6 bases). This CDR3 spans 15 amino acids. Trimming pared 5 bases from V and 5 bases from J, leaving 18 bases between. In germline, CDR1 is SGHTA, CDR2 FQGTGA. CDR3 region: CASSPGLGVVETQYF. CDR3 nucleotide sequence: TGTGCCAGCAGCCCGGGACTTGGGGTCGTCGAGACCCAGTACTTC.

The chain combines TRBV3-1 (or the pseudogene TRBV3-2) with TRBJ2-2; D call uncertain. Germline V gene lookup returns CDR1 LGHDT and CDR2 YNNKEL (reference sequence). V was cut by 0 bases and J by 4 bases, with 3 bases left in between. This CDR3 is 13 amino acids long. This CDR3 reads CASSQESTGELFF. CDR3 DNA sequence: TGTGCCAGCAGCCAAGAGAGCACCGGGGAGCTGTTTTTT.

The chain combines TRBV7-3 with TRBJ1-5; TRBD1 aligns across 11 bases. With V trimmed by 5 bases and J by 7 bases, 7 bases remained unmatched. The CDR3 covers 15 residues. Germline CDR1 SGHTA, CDR2 FQGTGA. CDR3 sequence: CASSSRDRGEQPQHF. The CDR3 nucleotides are TGTGCCAGCAGCAGCAGGGACAGGGGGGAGCAGCCCCAGCATTTT. Combining the CDR3 with reference TRBV7-3 and TRBJ1-5 gives the whole variable domain GAGVSQTPSNKVTEKGKYVELRCDPISGHTALYWYRQSLGQGPEFLIYFQGTGAADDSGLPNDRFFAVRPEGSVSTLKIQRTERGDSAVYLCASSSRDRGEQPQHFGDGTRLSIL.